A selection of T cell receptor beta chains follows, all from one sample in a study of cytomegalovirus exposure and HLA in healthy donors. Assay used: immunoSEQ multiplex PCR; TCRdb lists only in-frame clones, some missing. In the table there are about 170,000 clones, just over 70% of which are singletons. The sequencing sample was made of PBMCs. The receptors originated from a human donor in good health. Each CDR3 is given with its conserved first and last residue. A D gene is named only where the DNA matches it firmly. Rows give clone size only sometimes, using once, few, many, or a class for an expanded clone.

TRBJ2-3 | . | TRBD1 | TRBV7-7 | TGTGCTAGCAGCTTAGGGGGGACAGGGAGCGCAGATACGCAGTATTTT | CASSLGGTGSADTQYF
TRBJ2-1 | few | TRBD1 | TRBV29-1 | TGCAGCGTTGAAGACCTCGCGATGGTCGACAGGGGGCAGTTCTTC | CSVEDLAMVDRGQFF
TRBJ2-7 | . | . | TRBV5-4 | TGTGCCAGCAGCTCCCAGGGGCCCCACGAGCAGTACTTC | CASSSQGPHEQYF
TRBJ2-7 | . | . | TRBV19 | TGTGCCAGTAGTATAAGCGGAGCGTCCTACGAGCAGTACTTC | CASSISGASYEQYF
TRBJ2-5 | few | . | TRBV4-1 | TGTGCCAGCAGCTTAGCCAGGGGAGAGACCCAGTACTTC | CASSLARGETQYF
TRBJ2-3 | few | . | TRBV6-1 | TGTGCCAGCAGTGAATTTAGCAGTACTAGCACAGATACGCAGTATTTT | CASSEFSSTSTDTQYF
TRBJ2-2 | . | . | TRBV7-2 | TGTGCCAGCAGCTTATCAGCCGCTACAGACACCGGGGAGCTGTTTTTT | CASSLSAATDTGELFF
TRBJ2-5 | . | . | TRBV5-4 | TGTGCCAGCAGCTACCGGGGTGAGACCCAGTACTTC | CASSYRGETQYF
TRBJ2-3 | . | TRBD2 | TRBV7-6 | TGTGCCAGCAGCATACGGCGGGGGGGCCAGGCAGATACGCAGTATTTT | CASSIRRGGQADTQYF
TRBJ1-6 | . | TRBD1 | TRBV7-8 | TGTGCCAGCAGCTTAGGTCGGACAGGGGATTCACCCCTCCACTTT | CASSLGRTGDSPLHF
TRBJ2-7 | . | TRBD1 | TRBV9 | TGTGCCAGCAGCGTAGCCGGGACAGTAGGCTACGAGCAGTACTTC | CASSVAGTVGYEQYF
TRBJ1-5 | few | TRBD1 | TRBV10-3 | TGTGCCATCAGTGCCGACAGGGAACAGCCCCAGCATTTT | CAISADREQPQHF
TRBJ2-7 | once | . | TRBV18 | TGTGCCAGCTCACCTAAAAACTCCTACGAGCAGTACTTC | CASSPKNSYEQYF
TRBJ1-6 | once | . | TRBV7-9 | TGTGCCAGCAGTCTAGTCAATTCACCCCTCCACTTT | CASSLVNSPLHF
TRBJ1-6 | once | . | TRBV7-2 | TGTGCCAGCAGCCCGACCCGGACAGCACCCCTCCACTTT | CASSPTRTAPLHF
TRBJ2-7 | . | TRBD1 | TRBV7-8 | TGTGCCAGCACCGGGACAGAAAGCTACAAGCAGTACTTC | CASTGTESYKQYF
TRBJ2-3 | . | TRBD2 | TRBV7-6 | TGTGCCAGCAGTTCTCAATCTAGCGGGGGTTCAGATACGCAGTATTTT | CASSSQSSGGSDTQYF
TRBJ1-1 | . | . | TRBV29-1 | TGCAGCGTTGAACCGGTGTCAGGGGAGAACACTGAAGCTTTCTTT | CSVEPVSGENTEAFF
TRBJ1-4 | . | . | TRBV7-9 | TGTGCCAGCAGCTTATCTCATCAGGGTGAGGAAAAACTGTTTTTT | CASSLSHQGEEKLFF
TRBJ1-4 | . | . | TRBV23-1 | TGCGCCAGCAAACTCTTGCTGCGAGGGTACTACGCGGGTGAAAAACTGTTTTTT | CASKLLLRGYYAGEKLFF
TRBJ1-2 | . | . | TRBV19 | TGTGCCAGTAGTCTACAGGTTTACTATGGCTACACCTTC | CASSLQVYYGYTF
TRBJ1-4 | . | . | TRBV9 | TGTGCCAGCAGCGTAGAGGGGACAACTAATGAAAAACTGTTTTTT | CASSVEGTTNEKLFF
TRBJ2-5 | few | TRBD2 | TRBV19 | TGTGCCAGTAGTGCCGGACTAGATACCGAGACCCAGTACTTC | CASSAGLDTETQYF
TRBJ2-1 | . | TRBD1 | TRBV5-1 | TGCGCCAGCAGCTTGGGTCGACAGGGGGCTGGAGGGGGGCAGTTCTTC | CASSLGRQGAGGGQFF
TRBJ2-7 | . | . | TRBV25-1 | TGTGCCAGCAGTGAATTCTCGGGGATCAGGGGTAAAGAGCAGTACTTC | CASSEFSGIRGKEQYF
TRBJ2-7 | . | TRBD2 | TRBV5-4 | TGTGCCAGCAGCACCCGGACTAGCGGATCCTACGAGCAGTACTTC | CASSTRTSGSYEQYF